This TCR beta chain stems from a study of cytomegalovirus exposure and HLA in healthy donors. The CDR3 covers 16 residues. The germline gives CDR1 MGHRA, CDR2 YSYEKL. Trimming pared 4 bases from V and 2 bases from J, leaving 17 bases between. Only one count was recorded for this clone. Its antigen remains unknown. Use of 60 Vbeta and 13 Jbeta primers characterized the PCR. Some clones are missing from TCRdb's copy, which holds only in-frame ones; the method was immunoSEQ multiplex PCR. The sample records some 51,000 clones, roughly 71% being singletons. Whole-study results and caveats: In vitro, three CMV-associated chains proved specific for CMV antigens.

The specimen was PBMCs. This TCR was recovered from a middle-aged man in good health and CMV-seropositive. The rearrangement joins TRBV4-1 to TRBJ2-5, with D possibly TRBD2 on 5 matching bases. The CDR3: CASSRSESSPQETQYF. DNA of the CDR3: TGCGCCAGCAGCCGATCCGAGTCTAGCCCACAAGAGACCCAGTACTTC.